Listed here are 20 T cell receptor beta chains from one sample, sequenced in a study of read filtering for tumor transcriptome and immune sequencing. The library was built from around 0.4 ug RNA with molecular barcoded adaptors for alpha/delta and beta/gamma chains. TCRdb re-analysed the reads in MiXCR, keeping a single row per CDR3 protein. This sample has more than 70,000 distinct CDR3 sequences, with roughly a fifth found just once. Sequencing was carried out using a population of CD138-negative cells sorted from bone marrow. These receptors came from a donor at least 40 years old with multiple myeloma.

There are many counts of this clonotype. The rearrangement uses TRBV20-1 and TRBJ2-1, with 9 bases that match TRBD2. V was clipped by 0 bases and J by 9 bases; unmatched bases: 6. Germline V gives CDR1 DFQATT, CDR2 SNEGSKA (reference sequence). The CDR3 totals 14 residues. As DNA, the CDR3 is TGCAGTGCTAGAGAAAGAGTAGCGGGGGTTGAGCAGTTCTTC. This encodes CSARERVAGVEQFF.

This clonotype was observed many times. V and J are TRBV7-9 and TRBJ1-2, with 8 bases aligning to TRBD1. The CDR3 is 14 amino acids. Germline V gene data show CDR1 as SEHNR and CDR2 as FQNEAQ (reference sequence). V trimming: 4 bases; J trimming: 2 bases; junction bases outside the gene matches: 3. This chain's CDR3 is CASSSTGANYGYTF. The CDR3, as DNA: TGTGCCAGCAGCTCGACAGGGGCGAACTATGGCTACACCTTC. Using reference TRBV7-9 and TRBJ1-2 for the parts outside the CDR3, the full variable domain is DTGVSQNPRHKITKRGQNVTFRCDPISEHNRLYWYRQTLGQGPEFLTYFQNEAQLEKSRLLSDRFSAERPKGSFSTLEIQRTEQGDSAMYLCASSSTGANYGYTFGSGTRLTVV.

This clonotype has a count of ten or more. This CDR3 is CASWASTEAFF. CDR3 DNA sequence: TGTGCGAGTTGGGCTAGCACTGAAGCTTTCTTT. The chain employs TRBV6-5 and TRBJ1-1; no definite D call. The germline CDR1 and CDR2 sequences are MNHEY and SVGAGI. This CDR3 region has 11 residues.

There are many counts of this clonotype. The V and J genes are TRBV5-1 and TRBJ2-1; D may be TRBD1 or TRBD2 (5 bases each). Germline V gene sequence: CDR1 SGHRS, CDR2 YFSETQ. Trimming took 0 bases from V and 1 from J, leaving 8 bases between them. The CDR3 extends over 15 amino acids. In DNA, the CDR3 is TGCGCCAGCAGCTTGGTGGGGGTATCCTACAATGAGCAGTTCTTC. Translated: CASSLVGVSYNEQFF.

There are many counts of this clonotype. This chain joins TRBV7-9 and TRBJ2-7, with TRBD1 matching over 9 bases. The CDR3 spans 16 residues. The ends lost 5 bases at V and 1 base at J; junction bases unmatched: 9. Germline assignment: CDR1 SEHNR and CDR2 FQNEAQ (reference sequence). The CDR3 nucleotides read TGTGCCAGCAGCCGAGGTTCGGGACAGGGATCCTACGAGCAGTACTTC. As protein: CASSRGSGQGSYEQYF.

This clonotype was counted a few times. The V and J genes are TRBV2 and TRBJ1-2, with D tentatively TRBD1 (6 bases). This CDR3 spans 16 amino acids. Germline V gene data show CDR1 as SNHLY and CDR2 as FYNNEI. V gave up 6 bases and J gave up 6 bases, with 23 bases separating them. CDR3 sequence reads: CASSLRTDLVTNGYTF. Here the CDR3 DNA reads TGTGCCAGCAGCCTTAGGACAGATTTAGTTACAAATGGCTACACCTTC.

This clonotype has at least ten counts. CDR3 sequence (DNA): TGCAGCGTTGTTCTACCGAACACCGGGGAGCTGTTTTTT. Amino acids: CSVVLPNTGELFF. The genes are TRBV29-1 and TRBJ2-2; the D is unclear. V was trimmed by 4 bases and J by 0 bases, leaving 6 bases between them. Germline V gene lookup returns CDR1 SQVTM and CDR2 ANQGSEA. The CDR3 consists of 13 residues.

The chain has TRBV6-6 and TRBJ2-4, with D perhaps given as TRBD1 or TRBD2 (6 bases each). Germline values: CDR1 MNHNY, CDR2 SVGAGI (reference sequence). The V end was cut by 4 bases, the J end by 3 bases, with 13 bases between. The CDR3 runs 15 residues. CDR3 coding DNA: TGTGCCAGCAGTTCCGGCAGGGGAGGCAAAAACATTCAGTACTTC. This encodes CASSSGRGGKNIQYF.

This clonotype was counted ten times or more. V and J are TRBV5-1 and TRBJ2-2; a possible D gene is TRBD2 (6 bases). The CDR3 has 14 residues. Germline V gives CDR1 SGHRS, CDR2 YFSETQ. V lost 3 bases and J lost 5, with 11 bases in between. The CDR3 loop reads CASSSLGRTGELFF. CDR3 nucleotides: TGCGCCAGCAGCTCCTTGGGGAGGACCGGGGAGCTGTTTTTT.

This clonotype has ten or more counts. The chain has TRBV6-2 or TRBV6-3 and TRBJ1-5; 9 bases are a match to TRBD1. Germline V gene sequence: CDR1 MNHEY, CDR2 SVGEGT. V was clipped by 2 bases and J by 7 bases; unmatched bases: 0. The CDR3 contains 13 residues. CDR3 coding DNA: TGTGCCAGCAGTTACACAGGGGGCCAGCCCCAGCATTTT. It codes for CASSYTGGQPQHF.

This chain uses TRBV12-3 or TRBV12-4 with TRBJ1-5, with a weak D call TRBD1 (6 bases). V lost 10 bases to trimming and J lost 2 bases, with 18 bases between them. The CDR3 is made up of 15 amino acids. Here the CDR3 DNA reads TGTGCCACCTCGGATTCAGGGGTACGCAATCAGCCCCAGCATTTT. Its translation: CATSDSGVRNQPQHF.

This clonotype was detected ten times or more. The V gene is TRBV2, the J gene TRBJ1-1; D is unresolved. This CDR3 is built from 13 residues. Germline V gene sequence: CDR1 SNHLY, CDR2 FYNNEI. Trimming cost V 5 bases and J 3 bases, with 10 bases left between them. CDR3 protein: CASSTESDTEAFF. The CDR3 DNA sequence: TGTGCCAGCAGTACCGAATCCGACACTGAAGCTTTCTTT.

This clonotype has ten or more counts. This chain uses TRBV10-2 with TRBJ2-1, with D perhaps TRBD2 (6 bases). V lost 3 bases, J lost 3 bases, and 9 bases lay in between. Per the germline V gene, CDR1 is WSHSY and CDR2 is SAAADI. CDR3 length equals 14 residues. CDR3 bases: TGCGCCAGCAGTGAAATAGCGGTCTACAATGAGCAGTTCTTC. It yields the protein CASSEIAVYNEQFF.

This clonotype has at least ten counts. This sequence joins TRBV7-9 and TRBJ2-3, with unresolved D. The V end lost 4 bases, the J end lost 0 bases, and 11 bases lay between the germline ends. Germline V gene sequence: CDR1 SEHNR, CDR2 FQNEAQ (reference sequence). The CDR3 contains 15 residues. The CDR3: CASSSQASSTDTQYF. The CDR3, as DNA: TGTGCCAGCAGCTCCCAGGCGAGCAGCACAGATACGCAGTATTTT.

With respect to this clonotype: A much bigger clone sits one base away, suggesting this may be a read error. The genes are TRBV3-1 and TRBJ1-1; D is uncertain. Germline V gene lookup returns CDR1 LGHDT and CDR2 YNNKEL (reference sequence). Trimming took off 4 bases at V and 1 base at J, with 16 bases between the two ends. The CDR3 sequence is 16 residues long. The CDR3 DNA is TGTGCCAGCAGCCCCCTGACATCAGAGGCGAACACTGAAGCTTTCTTT. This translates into CASSPLTSEANTEAFF.

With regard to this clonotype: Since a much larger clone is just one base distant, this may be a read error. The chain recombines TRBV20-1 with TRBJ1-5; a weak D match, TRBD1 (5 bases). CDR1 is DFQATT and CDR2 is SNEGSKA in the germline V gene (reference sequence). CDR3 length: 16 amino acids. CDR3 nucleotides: TGCAGTGCTAGAGGGGGACGACCAATCAACAATCAGCCCCGGCATTTT. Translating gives CSARGGRPINNQPRHF.

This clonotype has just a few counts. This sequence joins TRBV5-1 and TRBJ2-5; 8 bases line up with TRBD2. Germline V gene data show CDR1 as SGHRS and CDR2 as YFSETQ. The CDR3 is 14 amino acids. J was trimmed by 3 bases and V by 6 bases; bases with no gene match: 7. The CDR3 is CASNTGLEKETQYF. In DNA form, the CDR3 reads TGCGCCAGCAACACGGGACTAGAAAAAGAGACCCAGTACTTC.

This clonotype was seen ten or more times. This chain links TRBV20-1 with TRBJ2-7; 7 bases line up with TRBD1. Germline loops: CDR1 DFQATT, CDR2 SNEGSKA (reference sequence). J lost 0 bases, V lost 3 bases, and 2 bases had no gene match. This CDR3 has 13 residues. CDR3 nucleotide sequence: TGCAGTGCTAGCAGGGGGACCTCCTACGAGCAGTACTTC. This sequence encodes CSASRGTSYEQYF.

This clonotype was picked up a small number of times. CDR3 nucleotides: TGTGCCAGTAGTTTGGAGCACCAGATATACAATGAGCAGTTCTTC. Translating it yields CASSLEHQIYNEQFF. The chain couples TRBV19 to TRBJ2-1; D unclear. This CDR3 is built from 15 residues. Germline V gene lookup returns CDR1 LNHDA and CDR2 SQIVND (reference sequence). V shed 5 bases and J shed 4 bases, with 15 bases lying between them.

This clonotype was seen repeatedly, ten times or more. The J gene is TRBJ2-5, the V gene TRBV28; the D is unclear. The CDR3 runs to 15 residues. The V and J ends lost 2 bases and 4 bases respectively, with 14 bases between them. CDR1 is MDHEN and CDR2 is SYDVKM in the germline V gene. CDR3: CASSLGGSSGETQYF. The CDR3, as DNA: TGTGCCAGCAGTTTAGGCGGTAGCTCAGGAGAGACCCAGTACTTC.